This is a list of T cell receptor beta chains from one sample in a study of yellow fever vaccine responses in identical twins. TCRdb reanalysed the RT-PCR reads using MiXCR and keeps one entry per CDR3 protein. The profile covers 1,200 or so distinct CDR3 sequences, with about nine tenths appearing a single time and 20% to 25% taken by the ten largest. Sequencing used T cells from blood (PBMCs), unsorted or a sorted subset (not recorded which), obtained before or after yellow fever vaccination (not recorded which). Receptors were obtained from a female donor who received the yellow fever vaccine. Both conserved end residues are part of each CDR3. A D gene is named only where the DNA matches it firmly. A clone size is listed for some rows: how often the clone was seen (once, few, many), or a class if it is expanded.

J | V | size | D | DNA | CDR3
TRBJ2-7 | TRBV6-1 | . | . | TGTGCCAGCAGCCGGGACCTGGCCTACGAGCAGTACTTC | CASSRDLAYEQYF
TRBJ1-1 | TRBV7-1 | . | . | TGTGCCAGCAGCTCAGACAGAATGAACACTGAAGCTTTCTTT | CASSSDRMNTEAFF
TRBJ1-1 | TRBV27 | . | . | TGTGCCAGCAGTTTATCGAGGGTCTCCTCGACTGAAGCTTTCTTT | CASSLSRVSSTEAFF
TRBJ2-7 | TRBV28 | . | . | TGTGCCTCAAGGGGTCCGGGCGGCTCCTACGAGCAGTACTTC | CASRGPGGSYEQYF
TRBJ1-2 | TRBV6-5 | once | . | TGTGCCAGCAGTTCCCGGGCCACGGAGGGCTACACCTTC | CASSSRATEGYTF
TRBJ2-7 | TRBV7-3 | . | TRBD1 | TGTGCCAGCAGCTTAAGACAGGGGGCCTACGAGCAGTACTTC | CASSLRQGAYEQYF
TRBJ2-5 | TRBV7-9 | . | . | TGTGCCAGCAGCTTCGGGACAAGCCAAGAGACCCAGTACTTC | CASSFGTSQETQYF
TRBJ1-3 | TRBV10-3 | . | . | TGTGCCATCAGTCAGGGAGGAGGAAACACCATATATTTT | CAISQGGGNTIYF
TRBJ2-7 | TRBV20-1 | . | TRBD2 | TGCAGTGCTAGAGTTCCGGGAGGGCCCATCAACGAGCAGTACTTC | CSARVPGGPINEQYF
TRBJ2-5 | TRBV20-1 | . | . | TGCAGTGCTAGAAGTGGGGCCCCCCAAGAGACCCAGTACTTC | CSARSGAPQETQYF
TRBJ2-1 | TRBV20-1 | . | . | TGCAGTACCCAGGAGGGGAGTTACAATGAGCAGTTCTTC | CSTQEGSYNEQFF
TRBJ2-7 | TRBV7-3 | . | TRBD1 | TGTGCCAGCGGGTTACAGGGGCGGTCCTACGAGCAGTACTTC | CASGLQGRSYEQYF
TRBJ1-1 | TRBV7-9 | . | . | TGTGCCAGCAGCTCACACCGACAGTACATGAACACTGAAGCTTTCTTT | CASSSHRQYMNTEAFF
TRBJ2-5 | TRBV3-1 | . | . | TGTGCCAGCAGCCTAGGACTGGCAGAGACCCAGTACTTC | CASSLGLAETQYF
TRBJ1-2 | TRBV11-2 | . | . | TGTGCCAGCAGCTTAGAGGGCACCTATGGCTACACCTTC | CASSLEGTYGYTF
TRBJ2-1 | TRBV4-2 | . | . | TGTGCCAGCAGCCAGAGATGGACCTTAAGCTCCTACAATGAGCAGTTCTTC | CASSQRWTLSSYNEQFF
TRBJ2-1 | TRBV11-1 | . | . | TGTGCCAGCAGCCTCGTGGGCGTCAATGAGCAGTTCTTC | CASSLVGVNEQFF
TRBJ2-7 | TRBV20-1 | once | . | TGCAGTGCTGCGGGCCCCGTGGAGCAGTACTTC | CSAAGPVEQYF
TRBJ2-1 | TRBV7-3 | . | . | TGTGCCAGCAGCTTAAGGTCCCACAGCTCCTACAATGAGCAGTTCTTC | CASSLRSHSSYNEQFF
TRBJ1-2 | TRBV30 | . | . | TGTGCCTGGAGTGTACGGGCAGGCTTCCATGGCTACACCTTC | CAWSVRAGFHGYTF
TRBJ1-1 | TRBV20-1 | . | . | TGCAGTGCTAGAGATGCGCGCAGGGAAGAAGCTTTCTTT | CSARDARREEAFF
TRBJ2-1 | TRBV5-1 | . | . | TGCGCCAGCAGGTACCGACTGGGGAGCTCCTACAATGAGCAGTTCTTC | CASRYRLGSSYNEQFF